These 18 T cell receptor beta chains originate from one sample sequenced in a study of control samples from healthy donors and cancer patients (dated by TCRdb to 2019 to 2021). To prepare the library, the immunoSEQ multiplex PCR assay was applied. The immuneACCESS repertoire file appears here via TCRdb, limited to in-frame rearrangements. These files lack a portion of the clones; in checked studies, under half of the deficit traces to unresolved V genes, and the cause of the others is not known. Recorded for this sample are 170,000 or so clones; about 90% of them occurred a single time. About 1.4% of the sample comes from the top ten. Sequenced: blood. These receptors all stem from a woman aged 45-60 years in good health.

The rearrangement links TRBV3-1 (or the pseudogene TRBV3-2) to TRBJ2-1; weak D call: TRBD2 (6 bases). The CDR3 is 14 amino acids. Germline V gives CDR1 LGHDT, CDR2 YNNKEL (reference sequence). Trimming left V 4 bases short and J 5 bases short, with 12 bases between. CDR3: CASSLVRDHNEQFF. Written as DNA, the CDR3 is TGTGCCAGCAGCCTCGTGCGGGACCACAATGAGCAGTTCTTC.

V and J are TRBV5-1 and TRBJ2-1, with 12 positions matching TRBD1. The germline gives CDR1 SGHRS, CDR2 YFSETQ. The CDR3 loop spans 16 amino acids. V was clipped by 3 bases and J by 7 bases; unmatched bases: 8. CDR3: CASSWGGQGAQNEQFF. CDR3 nucleotide sequence: TGCGCCAGCAGCTGGGGGGGACAGGGGGCGCAGAATGAGCAGTTCTTC.

The chain carries TRBV2 and TRBJ1-4; no reliable D call. This CDR3 comprises 14 residues. V lost 3 bases to trimming and J lost 7 bases, with 12 bases between them. Germline V lookup: CDR1 SNHLY, CDR2 FYNNEI. CDR3 amino acids: CASSDGSLGEKLFF. The CDR3 coding sequence is TGTGCCAGCAGTGATGGCAGCCTCGGTGAAAAACTGTTTTTT. Based on the CDR3 plus reference TRBV2 and TRBJ1-4, the full variable domain is EPEVTQTPSHQVTQMGQEVILRCVPISNHLYFYWYRQILGQKVEFLVSFYNNEISEKSEIFDDQFSVERPDGSNFTLKIRSTKLEDSAMYFCASSDGSLGEKLFFGSGTQLSVL.

The chain employs TRBV3-1 (or the pseudogene TRBV3-2) and TRBJ2-1; 9 bases are a match to TRBD2. In germline, CDR1 is LGHDT, CDR2 YNNKEL (reference sequence). V was pared by 2 bases and J by 8 bases, with 4 bases of the junction left unmatched. There are 14 residues in the CDR3. DNA of the CDR3: TGTGCCAGCAGCCAATGGGGACTAGCACATGAGCAGTTCTTC. Translated: CASSQWGLAHEQFF.

The chain is built from TRBV18 and TRBJ2-5; 10 positions agree with TRBD1. This CDR3 has 16 residues. The V segment lost 6 bases and the J segment 5 bases; nucleotides outside the gene matches: 12. The germline V gene encodes CDR1 KGHSH and CDR2 LQKENI. This chain's CDR3 is CASSQQSTGGAETQYF. Written as DNA, the CDR3 is TGTGCCAGCTCCCAGCAATCGACAGGGGGCGCGGAGACCCAGTACTTC. Using reference TRBV18 and TRBJ2-5 for the parts outside the CDR3, the full variable domain is NAGVMQNPRHLVRRRGQEARLRCSPMKGHSHVYWYRQLPEEGLKFMVYLQKENIIDESGMPKERFSAEFPKEGPSILRIQQVVRGDSAAYFCASSQQSTGGAETQYFGPGTRLLVL.

The chain joins TRBV11-1 to TRBJ2-5; 9 bases map to TRBD2. The germline CDR1 and CDR2 sequences are SGHAT and FQDESV (reference sequence). Trimming cost V 4 bases and J 10 bases; bases outside gene matches: 13. The CDR3 has 15 residues. The CDR3 sequence is CASSSRLAGTSLQYF. For the CDR3, the DNA is TGTGCCAGCAGCTCCCGCCTTGCTGGGACTAGCCTCCAGTACTTC.

The chain couples TRBV20-1 to TRBJ1-5, with 7 bases matching TRBD1. Trimming cost V 3 bases and J 7 bases; bases outside gene matches: 6. Germline loops: CDR1 DFQATT, CDR2 SNEGSKA (reference sequence). CDR3 length: 13 amino acids. The CDR3 region has the DNA TGCAGTGCTAGTAGACAGGGAGGGCAGCCCCAGCATTTT. This translates into CSASRQGGQPQHF.

The gene calls are TRBV11-2 and TRBJ1-2; weak D call: TRBD1 (6 bases). The CDR3 is made up of 15 amino acids. In germline, CDR1 is SGHAT, CDR2 FQNNGV. V was cut by 0 bases and J by 8 bases, with 16 bases left in between. The CDR3 sequence: CASSLDHSDSVGYTF. CDR3 bases: TGTGCCAGCAGCTTAGATCATTCGGACAGCGTCGGCTACACCTTC.

The V and J genes are TRBV28 and TRBJ1-2; TRBD1 matches at 7 bases. Germline V gene sequence: CDR1 MDHEN, CDR2 SYDVKM. Unmatched junction bases numbered 11, after V lost 2 bases and J lost 2 bases. CDR3 length: 17 amino acids. The DNA of the CDR3 is TGTGCCAGCAGTTTAAGTCAATTGGTAGGGGGCAACTATGGCTACACCTTC. It translates to CASSLSQLVGGNYGYTF.

The table lists this clone with a count of one. The chain has TRBV6-5 and TRBJ1-6, with D perhaps TRBD1 (5 bases). The CDR3 extends over 15 amino acids. Germline loops: CDR1 MNHEY, CDR2 SVGAGI. V gave up 7 bases and J gave up 7 bases, with 17 bases separating them. This CDR3 is CASTPGGGANSPLHF. Here the CDR3 DNA reads TGTGCCAGCACGCCGGGGGGGGGAGCCAATTCACCCCTCCACTTT.

The chain uses TRBV7-8 and TRBJ2-5; D may be TRBD1 or TRBD2 (6 bases each). CDR3 length equals 12 residues. Trimming removed 5 bases from V and 5 bases from J, with 9 bases in between. Looked up from germline, CDR1 is SGHVS and CDR2 is FQNEAQ. The CDR3 loop reads CASSRGQETQYF. The CDR3 nucleotides read TGTGCCAGCAGCCGGGGGCAGGAGACCCAGTACTTC.

This clone was detected only once. The V gene is TRBV29-1, the J gene TRBJ1-2; 9 bases line up with TRBD1. The V gene's germline CDR1 is SQVTM and CDR2 ANQGSEA. The CDR3 extends over 14 amino acids. J lost 6 bases, V lost 1 base, and 6 bases had no gene match. The DNA for the CDR3 is TGCAGCGTTGAAGGTACAGGACAGGGGAATGGCTACACCTTC. It is translated as CSVEGTGQGNGYTF.

The J gene is TRBJ1-2, the V gene TRBV7-2; D uncertain. Germline assignment: CDR1 SGHTA and CDR2 FQGNSA. Trimming pared 1 base from V and 2 bases from J, leaving 11 bases between. The CDR3 runs to 15 residues. The CDR3 loop is CASSLVSASNYGYTF. In DNA form, the CDR3 reads TGTGCCAGCAGCTTAGTGTCGGCCTCGAACTATGGCTACACCTTC.

The V and J genes are TRBV7-9 and TRBJ2-1; D is possibly TRBD1 or TRBD2 (5 bases each). The CDR3 is made up of 17 amino acids. V lost 3 bases and J lost 10, with 25 bases in between. CDR1 SEHNR and CDR2 FQNEAQ come from the germline V gene (reference sequence). The CDR3 sequence: CASSFQRPGTRAAEQFF. CDR3 coding DNA: TGTGCCAGCAGCTTTCAAAGACCGGGGACCCGCGCTGCGGAGCAGTTCTTC.

This rearrangement joins TRBV5-4 to TRBJ1-3; D is ambiguous. Trimming pared 4 bases from V and 0 bases from J, leaving 8 bases between. This CDR3 is built from 14 residues. Germline-derived CDR1 and CDR2 are SGHNT and YYREEE (reference sequence). CDR3 nucleotide sequence: TGTGCCAGCAGCCCGCGGGGCTCTGGAAACACCATATATTTT. This codes for CASSPRGSGNTIYF.

The rearrangement joins TRBV28 to TRBJ1-4, with 7 bases fitting TRBD1. The CDR3 covers 16 residues. Per germline, CDR1 MDHEN and CDR2 SYDVKM. Trimming at V came to 6 bases and at J to 8 bases, leaving 15 bases not matched to a gene. The CDR3 loop is CASSLMEGQLREKLFF. In DNA form, the CDR3 reads TGTGCCAGCAGCCTGATGGAGGGACAGCTAAGGGAAAAACTGTTTTTT.

The chain couples TRBV19 to TRBJ2-3; 10 nucleotides agree with TRBD2. CDR1 is LNHDA, CDR2 SQIVND, per germline (reference sequence). The CDR3 length is 14 residues. V dropped 11 bases and J dropped 6; count of bases not matched to a gene: 11. The CDR3 spells CASRTVAGGDTQYF. The CDR3 nucleotides are TGTGCCTCACGCACGGTAGCGGGAGGTGATACGCAGTATTTT.

Here the CDR3 reads CSARPGQPQHF. The CDR3 region has the DNA TGCAGTGCTAGGCCGGGTCAGCCCCAGCATTTT. The rearrangement uses TRBV20-1 and TRBJ1-5; D not certain. Germline loops: CDR1 DFQATT, CDR2 SNEGSKA (reference sequence). The CDR3 is 11 residues long. Trimming pared 3 bases from V and 6 bases from J, leaving 6 bases between.